This T cell receptor (beta chain) comes out of a study of T cells in Graves' hyperthyroidism and ophthalmopathy. V lost 8 bases to trimming and J lost 2 bases; unmatched junction nucleotides: 11. The CDR3 runs to 15 residues. Germline V gene sequence: CDR1 SGHAT, CDR2 FQNNGV. Whole-study findings and limits: Through a model of 13 V-J features, ophthalmopathy was separated from stable hyperthyroidism.

This clonotype was counted ten times or more. Its antigen is still unknown. RNA transcripts were the template for amplifying TCR beta CDR3 regions. A first-round RT-PCR of the TCR CDR3 used the HTBI primer set. Via MiXCR, TCRdb re-called the multiplex PCR reads, giving one row per CDR3 protein. Counted here are approximately 400,000 distinct CDR3 sequences, about 14% occurring once; the ten biggest clones make up around 20%. This chain connects TRBV11-2 to TRBJ1-1; 7 bases match TRBD1. Sequencing used blood. The clonotype originates from a woman in her twenties or thirties with Graves' ophthalmopathy. CDR3 nucleotides: TGTGCCAGCGGGGCAGGGGGAACGAAAAACACTGAAGCTTTCTTT. It codes for CASGAGGTKNTEAFF.